These T cell receptor beta chains were read from a single sample in a study of radiation and T cells in renal cell carcinoma. Here immunoSEQ multiplex PCR was the method, and the copy in TCRdb shows in-frame clones only, minus some. This sample yields about 150,000 clones, of which roughly nine tenths are seen a single time; about 4% belongs to the top ten. The specimen comprised blood, sampled from a patient whose treatment included radiotherapy and nephrectomy. The receptors stem from a woman between 65 and 79 years old with renal cell carcinoma. Both conserved end residues are part of each CDR3. A D gene is named only where the DNA matches it firmly. Clone size appears in some rows only: once, few, many, or a class for an expanded clone.

NA	TRBV7-8	15	TRBJ1-2	TRBD1	TGTGCCAGCAGCTTCGCCGGGACAGGGGGCTGGGGCTACACCTTC	CASSFAGTGGWGYTF
NA	TRBV7-9	15	TRBJ1-4	NA	TGTGCCAGCAGCTTAGCAGGGGCCCAAGGGGAAAAACTGTTTTTT	CASSLAGAQGEKLFF
NA	TRBV7-8	14	TRBJ2-1	NA	TGTGCCAGCAGCTTAGCCCGGTCTAGCAATGAGCAGTTCTTC	CASSLARSSNEQFF
NA	TRBV7-2	14	TRBJ1-1	NA	TGTGCCAGCAGCTTAGGATCAGGGAGGACTGAAGCTTTCTTT	CASSLGSGRTEAFF
NA	TRBV28	15	TRBJ1-4	NA	TGTGCCAGCAGTACCCCGCGAAACCATAATGAAAAACTGTTTTTT	CASSTPRNHNEKLFF
few	TRBV4-2	11	TRBJ1-2	NA	TGTGCCAGCAGCCAGGGACGGGGCTACACCTTC	CASSQGRGYTF
once	TRBV7-7	15	TRBJ2-5	NA	TGTGCTAGCAGCTGGGGGCCGCAGGGAGCGGAGACCCAGTACTTC	CASSWGPQGAETQYF
NA	TRBV9	13	TRBJ2-3	NA	TGTGCCAGCAGCGTAGGGGGAAAAGATACGCAGTATTTT	CASSVGGKDTQYF
NA	TRBV2	12	TRBJ2-6	NA	TGTGCCAGCAGGGCTGGGGCCAACGTCCTGACTTTC	CASRAGANVLTF
once	TRBV9	14	TRBJ1-3	NA	TGTGCCAGCTCAATCCCGGGCTCTGGAAACACCATATATTTT	CASSIPGSGNTIYF
NA	TRBV5-4	16	TRBJ2-5	TRBD2	TGTGCCAGCAGCTTGGCCGTCAGCGGGGGGCGGGAGACCCAGTACTTC	CASSLAVSGGRETQYF
NA	TRBV5-5	14	TRBJ2-5	NA	TGTGCCAGCAGCTCAAAGGGGATACAAGAGACCCAGTACTTC	CASSSKGIQETQYF
NA	TRBV5-4	16	TRBJ2-2	NA	TGTGCCAGCAGCTCGGGCCGGAAGGTGGACACCGGGGAGCTGTTTTTT	CASSSGRKVDTGELFF